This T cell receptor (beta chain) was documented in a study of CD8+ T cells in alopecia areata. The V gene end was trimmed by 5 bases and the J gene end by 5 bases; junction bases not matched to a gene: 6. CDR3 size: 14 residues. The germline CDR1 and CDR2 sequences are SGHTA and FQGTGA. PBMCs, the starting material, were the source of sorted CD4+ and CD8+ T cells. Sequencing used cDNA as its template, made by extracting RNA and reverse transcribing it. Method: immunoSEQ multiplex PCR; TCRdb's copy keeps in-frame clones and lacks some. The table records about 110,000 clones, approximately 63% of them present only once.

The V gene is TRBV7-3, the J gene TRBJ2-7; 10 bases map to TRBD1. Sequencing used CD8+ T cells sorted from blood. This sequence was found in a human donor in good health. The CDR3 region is CASSRTGTGDEQYF. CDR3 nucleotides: TGTGCCAGCAGCAGAACAGGGACAGGGGACGAGCAGTACTTC.